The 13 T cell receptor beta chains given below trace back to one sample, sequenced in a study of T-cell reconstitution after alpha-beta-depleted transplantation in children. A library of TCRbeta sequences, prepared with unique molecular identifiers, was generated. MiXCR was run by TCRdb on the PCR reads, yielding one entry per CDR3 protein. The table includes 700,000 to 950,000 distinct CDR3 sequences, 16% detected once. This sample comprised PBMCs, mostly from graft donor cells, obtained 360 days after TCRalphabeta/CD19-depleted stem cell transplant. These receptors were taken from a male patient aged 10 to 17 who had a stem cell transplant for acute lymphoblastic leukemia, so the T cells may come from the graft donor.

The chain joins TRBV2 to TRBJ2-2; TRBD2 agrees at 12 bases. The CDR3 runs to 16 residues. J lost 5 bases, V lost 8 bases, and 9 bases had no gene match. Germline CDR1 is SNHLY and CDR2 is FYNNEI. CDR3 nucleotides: TGTGCCAGCCGCCCCCTAGCGGGAGGGCCGACCGGGGAGCTGTTTTTT. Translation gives CASRPLAGGPTGELFF.

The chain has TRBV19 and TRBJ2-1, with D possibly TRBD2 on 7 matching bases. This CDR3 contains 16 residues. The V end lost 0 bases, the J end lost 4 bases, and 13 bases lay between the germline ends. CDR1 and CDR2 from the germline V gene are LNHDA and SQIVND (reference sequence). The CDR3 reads CASSIEGGGRYNEQFF. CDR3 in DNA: TGTGCCAGTAGTATAGAAGGCGGGGGCAGATACAATGAGCAGTTCTTC. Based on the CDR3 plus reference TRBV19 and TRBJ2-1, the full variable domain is DGGITQSPKYLFRKEGQNVTLSCEQNLNHDAMYWYRQDPGQGLRLIYYSQIVNDFQKGDIAEGYSVSREKKESFPLTVTSAQKNPTAFYLCASSIEGGGRYNEQFFGPGTRLTVL.

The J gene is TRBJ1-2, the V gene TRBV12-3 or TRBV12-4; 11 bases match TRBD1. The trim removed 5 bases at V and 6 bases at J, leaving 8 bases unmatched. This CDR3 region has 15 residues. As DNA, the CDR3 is TGTGCCAGCAGTCCCTGGACAGGGGGCTTTAATGGCTACACCTTC. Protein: CASSPWTGGFNGYTF.

This chain's CDR3 is CASSHQQGNGEKLFF. The CDR3 DNA sequence: TGCGCCAGCAGCCATCAACAGGGGAATGGGGAAAAACTGTTTTTT. This sequence joins TRBV4-1 and TRBJ1-4, with 7 bases identical to TRBD1. Looked up from germline, CDR1 is MGHRA and CDR2 is YSYEKL. The CDR3 contains 15 residues. J gave up 8 bases and V 3 bases, and 9 bases lay outside the gene matches.

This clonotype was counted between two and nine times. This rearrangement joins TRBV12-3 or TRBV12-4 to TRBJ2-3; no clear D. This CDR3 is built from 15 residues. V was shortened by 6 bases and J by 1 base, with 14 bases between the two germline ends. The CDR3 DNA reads TGTGCCAGCAGGCCCGAAGTATACGGCACAGATACGCAGTATTTT. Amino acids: CASRPEVYGTDTQYF.

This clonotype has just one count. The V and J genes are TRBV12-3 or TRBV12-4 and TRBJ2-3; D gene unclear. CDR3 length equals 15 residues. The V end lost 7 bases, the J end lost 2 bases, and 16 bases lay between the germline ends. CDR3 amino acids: CASIRNSLSTDTQYF. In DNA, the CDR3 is TGTGCCAGCATTCGTAATTCTTTGTCCACAGATACGCAGTATTTT.

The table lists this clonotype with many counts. The CDR3 DNA reads TGTGCCAGCAGCCACGGGGGGGTGCAGTTCTTC. It encodes CASSHGGVQFF. The chain links TRBV9 to TRBJ2-1, with TRBD2 matching 8 bases. CDR1 is SGDLS, CDR2 YYNGEE, per germline. The CDR3 consists of 11 residues. After removal of 4 bases from V and 12 bases from J, the junction contained 3 bases not matched to a gene.

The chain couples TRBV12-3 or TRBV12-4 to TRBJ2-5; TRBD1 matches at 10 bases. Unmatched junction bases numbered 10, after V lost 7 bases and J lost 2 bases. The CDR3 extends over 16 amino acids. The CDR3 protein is CASTRGGQGRQETQYF. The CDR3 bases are TGTGCCAGCACCCGGGGGGGACAGGGGAGGCAAGAGACCCAGTACTTC.

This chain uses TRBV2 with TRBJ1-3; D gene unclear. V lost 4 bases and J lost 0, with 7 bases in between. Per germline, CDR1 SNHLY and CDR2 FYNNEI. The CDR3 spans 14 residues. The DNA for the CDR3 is TGTGCCAGCAGTGGAGTTAGCTCTGGAAACACCATATATTTT. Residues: CASSGVSSGNTIYF.

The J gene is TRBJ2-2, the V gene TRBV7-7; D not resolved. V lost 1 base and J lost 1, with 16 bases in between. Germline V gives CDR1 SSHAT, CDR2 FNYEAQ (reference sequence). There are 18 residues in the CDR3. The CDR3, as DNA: TGTGCCAGCAGCTTAGAGCCGGGCCGGAAGAAGAACACCGGGGAGCTGTTTTTT. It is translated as CASSLEPGRKKNTGELFF.

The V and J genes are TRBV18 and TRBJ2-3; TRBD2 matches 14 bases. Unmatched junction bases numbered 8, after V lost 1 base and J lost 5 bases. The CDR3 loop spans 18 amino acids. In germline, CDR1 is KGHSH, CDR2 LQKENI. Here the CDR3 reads CASSPQLGLAGAGDTQYF. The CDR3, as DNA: TGTGCCAGCTCACCACAATTGGGACTAGCGGGAGCGGGAGATACGCAGTATTTT.

In DNA, the CDR3 is TGCAGTGCTAGAGAAACGGCTAACACTGAAGCTTTCTTT. It specifies CSARETANTEAFF. The J gene is TRBJ1-1, the V gene TRBV20-1; D is unresolved. Germline V lookup: CDR1 DFQATT, CDR2 SNEGSKA (reference sequence). The CDR3 length is 13 residues. Trimming pared 0 bases from V and 2 bases from J, leaving 7 bases between.

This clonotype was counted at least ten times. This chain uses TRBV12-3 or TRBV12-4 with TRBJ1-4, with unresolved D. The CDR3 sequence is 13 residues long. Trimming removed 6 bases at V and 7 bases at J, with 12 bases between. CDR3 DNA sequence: TGTGCCAGCAGCTACGGCGGAGGTGAAAAACTGTTTTTT. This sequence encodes CASSYGGGEKLFF.